This passage covers 22 T cell receptor beta chains from one sample sequenced in a study of PD-1 blockade in classical Hodgkin lymphoma. The assay was immunoSEQ multiplex PCR, and TCRdb's table has in-frame clones only and misses some. The table lists tens of thousands of clones, roughly nine tenths of them singletons. Every patient experienced relapse after autologous stem cell transplantation, and brentuximab vedotin exposure varied. The material sequenced was peripheral blood mononuclear cells (PBMCs), taken before the second cycle of nivolumab. These receptors came from a human donor with classical Hodgkin lymphoma.

This chain connects TRBV6-5 to TRBJ2-3, with D perhaps matching TRBD1 (6 bases). The germline gives CDR1 MNHEY, CDR2 SVGAGI. The CDR3 is made up of 13 amino acids. Trimming stripped 5 bases from V and 4 bases from J, with 10 bases between. CDR3 DNA sequence: TGTGCCAGCAGTACCCCAGGGGCAGATACGCAGTATTTT. Translated: CASSTPGADTQYF.

The rearrangement joins TRBV28 to TRBJ2-2, with TRBD2 matching over 8 bases. V gave up 5 bases and J gave up 4 bases; unmatched junction bases: 9. Germline V gene sequence: CDR1 MDHEN, CDR2 SYDVKM. This CDR3 is built from 16 residues. The DNA of the CDR3 is TGTGCCAGCAGTCCCCCGGGACTAGTGATCACCGGGGAGCTGTTTTTT. Translated: CASSPPGLVITGELFF. Looking up the rest from reference TRBV28 and TRBJ2-2 gives the full variable domain: DVKVTQSSRYLVKRTGEKVFLECVQDMDHENMFWYRQDPGLGLRLIYFSYDVKMKEKGDIPEGYSVSREKKERFSLILESASTNQTSMYLCASSPPGLVITGELFFGEGSRLTVL.

CDR3 protein: CASSGTPTDTQYF. DNA of the CDR3: TGTGCCAGCAGTGGGACACCCACAGATACGCAGTATTTT. The genes are TRBV4-2 and TRBJ2-3; D is perhaps TRBD1 (6 bases). This CDR3 is built from 13 residues. Deletions cut 6 bases from V and 2 bases from J, with 9 bases between. CDR1 LGHNA and CDR2 YNFKEQ come from the germline V gene.

This chain connects TRBV5-6 to TRBJ2-5; TRBD1 aligns across 7 bases. CDR1 and CDR2 from the germline V gene are SGHDT and YYEEEE. CDR3 length equals 15 residues. Unmatched junction bases numbered 11, after V lost 1 base and J lost 8 bases. The DNA of the CDR3 is TGTGCCAGCAGCTTGTGGTGGATAGGGGACAGTACCCAGTACTTC. Translated, it gives CASSLWWIGDSTQYF.

J is TRBJ2-7 and V is TRBV5-4, with D possibly called TRBD1 or TRBD2 (7 bases each). The CDR3 length is 13 residues. The V gene's germline CDR1 is SGHNT and CDR2 YYREEE (reference sequence). V was clipped by 3 bases and J by 7 bases, with 14 bases between them. The CDR3 coding sequence is TGTGCCAGCAGCTCCGACAGGGAGGGAGAGCAGTACTTC. Its protein is CASSSDREGEQYF. The variable domain in full, with the rest retrieved from reference TRBV5-4 and TRBJ2-7, is ETGVTQSPTHLIKTRGQQVTLRCSSQSGHNTVSWYQQALGQGPQFIFQYYREEENGRGNFPPRFSGLQFPNYSSELNVNALELDDSALYLCASSSDREGEQYFGPGTRLTVT.

The chain links TRBV5-1 to TRBJ2-7; D not resolved. V lost 7 bases and J lost 3, with 14 bases in between. Looked up from germline, CDR1 is SGHRS and CDR2 is YFSETQ. The CDR3 runs 13 residues. The CDR3 loop is CASSHGTNYEQYF. DNA for the CDR3: TGCGCCAGCTCACACGGAACCAACTACGAGCAGTACTTC.

The V gene is TRBV5-1, the J gene TRBJ2-2, with 7 bases lining up with TRBD1. This CDR3 contains 17 residues. The germline CDR1 and CDR2 sequences are SGHRS and YFSETQ. V lost 0 bases, J lost 2 bases, and 7 bases stayed unmatched. CDR3: CASSLEGKGANTGELFF. For the CDR3, the DNA is TGCGCCAGCAGCTTGGAAGGGAAGGGGGCCAACACCGGGGAGCTGTTTTTT.

The rearrangement links TRBV28 to TRBJ2-7; D tentatively fits TRBD1 or TRBD2 (5 bases each). The germline V gene has CDR1 MDHEN and CDR2 SYDVKM. V was shortened by 5 bases and J by 6 bases, with 14 bases between the two germline ends. The CDR3 runs to 13 residues. The DNA for the CDR3 is TGTGCCAGCAGTGGGGGACCTGCCGGCGAGCAGTACTTC. This sequence encodes CASSGGPAGEQYF.

V and J are TRBV20-1 and TRBJ2-7; no reliable D call. CDR1 is DFQATT and CDR2 is SNEGSKA in the germline V gene (reference sequence). The CDR3 has 11 residues. With 5 bases removed from V and 3 bases from J, the gap between germline ends came to 8 bases. In DNA form, the CDR3 reads TGCAGTGCTGACATCTTCTACGAGCAGTACTTC. Translating it yields CSADIFYEQYF.

The chain is built from TRBV6-5 and TRBJ2-5; 9 bases agree with TRBD1. The length of the CDR3 is 14 residues. Germline loops: CDR1 MNHEY, CDR2 SVGAGI. V shed 5 bases and J 4 bases; nucleotides not matched to a gene: 5. CDR3 region: CASSNGQGRETQYF. The DNA of the CDR3 is TGTGCCAGCAGTAACGGACAGGGGCGAGAGACCCAGTACTTC.

J is TRBJ2-5 and V is TRBV2, with D possibly being TRBD1 or TRBD2 (5 bases each). Trimming removed 4 bases at V and 5 bases at J, with 14 bases between. CDR1 is SNHLY and CDR2 is FYNNEI in the germline V gene. The CDR3 contains 14 residues. The CDR3 sequence is CASSGAYEGETQYF. CDR3 coding DNA: TGTGCCAGCAGTGGGGCCTACGAGGGGGAGACCCAGTACTTC.

The chain couples TRBV14 to TRBJ1-2, with D unresolved. Deletions cut 2 bases from V and 4 bases from J, with 11 bases between. In germline, CDR1 is SGHDN, CDR2 FVKESK. This CDR3 is built from 14 residues. The CDR3 region is CASSQITETYGYTF. The CDR3 DNA sequence: TGTGCCAGCAGCCAAATCACAGAAACCTATGGCTACACCTTC.

This chain links TRBV5-1 with TRBJ1-1; D is possibly TRBD1 (5 bases). The CDR3 consists of 14 residues. The ends were cut back, 0 bases at V and 4 bases at J, with 10 bases in the middle. From germline, CDR1 is SGHRS and CDR2 YFSETQ. The CDR3 here is CASSLAGRGTEAFF. The CDR3 nucleotides are TGCGCCAGCAGCTTGGCGGGGAGGGGCACTGAAGCTTTCTTT.

The chain employs TRBV9 and TRBJ2-5, with 7 positions matching TRBD1. Trimming at V came to 3 bases and at J to 2 bases, leaving 4 bases not matched to a gene. CDR1 is SGDLS and CDR2 is YYNGEE in the germline V gene. The CDR3 contains 14 residues. CDR3 in amino acids: CASSEQGFQETQYF. The CDR3 nucleotides read TGTGCCAGCAGCGAACAGGGGTTTCAAGAGACCCAGTACTTC.

The gene calls are TRBV7-2 and TRBJ2-7, with 8 nucleotides matching TRBD2. Germline CDR1 SGHTA, CDR2 FQGNSA. The CDR3 consists of 16 residues. The V gene end was trimmed by 3 bases and the J gene end by 3 bases; junction bases not matched to a gene: 10. CDR3 loop: CASSFSLGGGYYEQYF. The CDR3 nucleotides read TGTGCCAGCAGCTTTTCCCTCGGGGGGGGATACTACGAGCAGTACTTC.

The V gene is TRBV5-4, the J gene TRBJ2-1; D possibly uses TRBD1 or TRBD2 (6 bases each). The CDR3 runs to 14 residues. Per the germline V gene, CDR1 is SGHNT and CDR2 is YYREEE (reference sequence). With 4 bases removed from V and 8 bases from J, the gap between germline ends came to 16 bases. DNA for the CDR3: TGTGCCAGCAGCCGGGGGCATGAGTTGGATGAGCAGTTCTTC. This codes for CASSRGHELDEQFF.

This chain joins TRBV19 and TRBJ2-7, with 9 bases that match TRBD2. V trimming: 8 bases; J trimming: 2 bases; junction bases outside the gene matches: 10. Germline V gives CDR1 LNHDA, CDR2 SQIVND (reference sequence). This CDR3 contains 15 residues. DNA for the CDR3: TGTGCCAGTGCGTTACTAGCGGGCCCTACCTACGAGCAGTACTTC. Amino acids: CASALLAGPTYEQYF. Complete variable domain (other parts from reference TRBV19 and TRBJ2-7): DGGITQSPKYLFRKEGQNVTLSCEQNLNHDAMYWYRQDPGQGLRLIYYSQIVNDFQKGDIAEGYSVSREKKESFPLTVTSAQKNPTAFYLCASALLAGPTYEQYFGPGTRLTVT.

The chain employs TRBV27 and TRBJ1-2, with no clear D. Germline V lookup: CDR1 MNHEY, CDR2 SMNVEV (reference sequence). This CDR3 is built from 13 residues. V was pared by 3 bases and J by 4 bases, with 9 bases between. The CDR3 here is CASSFFPSYGYTF. The CDR3 DNA reads TGTGCCAGCAGTTTTTTTCCAAGCTATGGCTACACCTTC.

This rearrangement joins TRBV27 to TRBJ2-7, with 8 bases matching TRBD1. V shed 6 bases and J 3 bases; nucleotides not matched to a gene: 7. The CDR3 spans 14 residues. CDR1 is MNHEY and CDR2 is SMNVEV in the germline V gene (reference sequence). CDR3 in amino acids: CASSPTGVHYEQYF. CDR3 nucleotides: TGTGCCAGCAGCCCGACAGGGGTCCACTACGAGCAGTACTTC.

The chain uses TRBV6-1 and TRBJ2-7; 8 bases match TRBD1. The CDR3 length is 16 residues. The V and J ends lost 2 bases and 0 bases, in that order; junction bases with no gene match: 6. CDR1 and CDR2 from the germline V gene are MNHNS and SASEGT. The CDR3 DNA reads TGTGCCAGCAGTGAATGGACAGGGCTTAGCTCCTACGAGCAGTACTTC. Its protein is CASSEWTGLSSYEQYF.

The genes are TRBV11-2 and TRBJ2-1; possible D gene TRBD1, 5 bases. This CDR3 spans 16 amino acids. CDR1 and CDR2 from the germline V gene are SGHAT and FQNNGV. V lost 4 bases and J lost 6, with 19 bases in between. This chain's CDR3 is CASSSLDQGPVNEQFF. Written as DNA, the CDR3 is TGTGCCAGCAGCTCCCTGGACCAGGGCCCGGTCAATGAGCAGTTCTTC.

The CDR3 sequence: CSAQVDTF. The CDR3 nucleotides read TGCAGTGCACAGGTGGACACCTTC. The gene calls are TRBV20-1 and TRBJ1-2; TRBD1 is a possible D gene (5 bases). The CDR3 has 8 amino acids. Germline CDR1 and CDR2: DFQATT and SNEGSKA (reference sequence). Between the trimmed V and J ends, which lost 6 bases and 12 bases, there was a span of 8 bases.